A single sample is the source of the 5 T cell receptor beta chains below, sequenced in a study of T cells after yellow fever vaccination. TCRdb passed the 5' RACE reads through MiXCR, listing each CDR3 protein once. The sample carries 620,000 or so distinct CDR3 sequences, more than 9% recorded once. Material: PBMCs, obtained on the day of the yellow fever booster vaccination. These receptor sequences come from a man between 25 and 39 years old who received the YFV17D yellow fever vaccine.

The rearrangement uses TRBV18 and TRBJ2-3, with no clear D. The length of the CDR3 is 18 residues. Germline V gives CDR1 KGHSH, CDR2 LQKENI. Trimming stripped 6 bases from V and 2 bases from J, with 24 bases between. CDR3 loop: CASSPPVISAPATDTQYF. The CDR3 DNA reads as TGTGCCAGCTCCCCCCCTGTGATCAGCGCTCCTGCCACAGATACGCAGTATTTT.

This clonotype was seen ten or more times. The chain is built from TRBV7-2 and TRBJ2-2; D gene uncertain. V lost 0 bases, J lost 4 bases, and 3 bases lay in between. CDR3 length equals 13 residues. CDR1 is SGHTA and CDR2 is FQGNSA in the germline V gene. This CDR3 reads CASSLARTGELFF. CDR3 DNA sequence: TGTGCCAGCAGCTTAGCTCGCACCGGGGAGCTGTTTTTT.

This clonotype was counted between two and nine times. This rearrangement joins TRBV12-3 or TRBV12-4 to TRBJ2-1, with TRBD2 matching over 13 bases. V trimming: 6 bases; J trimming: 4 bases; junction bases outside the gene matches: 3. This CDR3 is built from 15 residues. The CDR3 sequence is CASSTTSGGYNEQFF. In DNA, the CDR3 is TGTGCCAGCAGCACGACTAGCGGGGGGTACAATGAGCAGTTCTTC.

The sample holds many counts of this clonotype. This sequence joins TRBV7-6 and TRBJ1-2; D is perhaps TRBD1 (5 bases). This CDR3 spans 15 amino acids. V lost 1 base and J 7 bases, leaving 16 bases between the germline ends. Germline CDR1 SGHVS, CDR2 FNYEAQ. This chain's CDR3 is CASSLVKGGGSGYTF. Written as DNA, the CDR3 is TGTGCCAGCAGCTTAGTGAAGGGTGGGGGATCTGGCTACACCTTC.

Only a few counts were recorded for this clonotype. The V gene is TRBV27, the J gene TRBJ2-2; 11 positions match TRBD1. This CDR3 spans 17 amino acids. The V gene end was trimmed by 4 bases and the J gene end by 4 bases; junction bases not matched to a gene: 8. CDR1 and CDR2 from the germline V gene are MNHEY and SMNVEV (reference sequence). CDR3 DNA: TGTGCCAGCAGTTCCAGGACGGGACAGGGGGGCACCGGGGAGCTGTTTTTT. Its protein product is CASSSRTGQGGTGELFF.